Described below is a single T cell receptor (beta chain) sequence and its context. The data derive from a study of blood T cell repertoires in COVID-19. V shed 3 bases, J shed 4 bases, and the junction held 3 bases outside the gene matches. The CDR3 spans 15 residues. CDR1 DFQATT and CDR2 SNEGSKA come from the germline V gene (reference sequence). As originally analysed: Amplifying reference gene primers gave estimates of nucleated cell counts. TCRdb keeps only in-frame clones here, not all; method: immunoSEQ multiplex PCR. Clonal size and the V and J genes are those of that table, whereas D and trimming came from the DNA. The sample contains approximately 200,000 clones, roughly 86% of which appear only once.

This chain joins TRBV20-1 and TRBJ2-1, with TRBD2 matching 13 bases. The receptor was isolated from a woman aged 55 to 70 with acute or convalescent COVID-19. The sequencing sample was made of peripheral blood. The chain's CDR3 is CSASGGLAGYNEQFF. DNA for the CDR3: TGCAGTGCTAGTGGGGGACTAGCGGGGTACAATGAGCAGTTCTTC.